These 24 T cell receptor beta chains came from one sample sequenced in a study of early T cells in non-severe SARS-CoV-2 infection. TCRdb processed the 5' RACE reads anew with MiXCR; each CDR3 protein has one entry. The data show more than 20,000 distinct CDR3 sequences, with less than 4.5% seen just once and 5.6% held by the top ten. The specimen sequenced was whole blood. The origin of the receptors is an adult who was a healthcare worker with PCR-confirmed SARS-CoV-2 infection or an uninfected control (not recorded which).

The V gene is TRBV29-1, the J gene TRBJ2-1; 10 bases are shared with TRBD1. The CDR3 has 14 residues. The germline V gene encodes CDR1 SQVTM and CDR2 ANQGSEA. V dropped 6 bases and J dropped 5; count of bases not matched to a gene: 7. The CDR3 here is CSVTLGQGDNEQFF. The CDR3 DNA sequence: TGCAGCGTAACTTTAGGACAGGGGGACAATGAGCAGTTCTTC.

The gene calls are TRBV5-4 and TRBJ2-7; weak D call: TRBD1 (6 bases). The germline V and J ends were trimmed by 2 bases and 0 bases, with 9 bases remaining between them. The CDR3 consists of 14 residues. Germline CDR1 and CDR2: SGHNT and YYREEE (reference sequence). The CDR3 loop is CASSLRGNSYEQYF. The CDR3 DNA reads TGTGCCAGCAGCTTAAGGGGGAACTCCTACGAGCAGTACTTC.

This clonotype showed up many times. The chain couples TRBV7-2 to TRBJ2-7, with D uncertain. In germline, CDR1 is SGHTA, CDR2 FQGNSA. This CDR3 spans 13 amino acids. V lost 5 bases to trimming and J lost 3 bases, with 11 bases between them. CDR3 in amino acids: CASSPWSSYEQYF. The CDR3 DNA sequence: TGTGCCAGCAGCCCCTGGTCAAGCTACGAGCAGTACTTC.

At least ten counts were recorded for this clonotype. The chain carries TRBV4-1 and TRBJ2-1; D remains ambiguous. Trimming took off 2 bases at V and 0 bases at J, with 8 bases between the two ends. The CDR3 loop spans 15 amino acids. Germline V gene data show CDR1 as MGHRA and CDR2 as YSYEKL. CDR3 sequence reads: CASSQQVLSYNEQFF. CDR3 in DNA: TGCGCCAGCAGCCAACAGGTTCTCTCCTACAATGAGCAGTTCTTC.

This clonotype has ten or more counts. The rearrangement uses TRBV19 and TRBJ2-7; tentative D call: TRBD1 (5 bases). This CDR3 is 16 amino acids long. Germline values: CDR1 LNHDA, CDR2 SQIVND (reference sequence). V shed 0 bases and J shed 3 bases, with 15 bases lying between them. CDR3 amino acids: CASSIDGAQKSYEQYF. Written as DNA, the CDR3 is TGTGCCAGTAGTATAGATGGGGCCCAAAAGAGCTACGAGCAGTACTTC.

This clonotype was counted ten times or more. The V and J genes are TRBV7-2 and TRBJ2-2; 8 bases line up with TRBD1. Germline CDR1 and CDR2: SGHTA and FQGNSA. This CDR3 contains 15 residues. V shed 2 bases and J 6 bases; nucleotides not matched to a gene: 5. The chain's CDR3 is CASSLQGAVPGELFF. For the CDR3, the DNA is TGTGCCAGCAGCTTACAGGGGGCAGTTCCCGGGGAGCTGTTTTTT.

Many counts were recorded for this clonotype. V is TRBV6-6 and J is TRBJ2-2; 7 bases are a match to TRBD1. Germline trimming cut 3 bases from V and 0 bases from J; bases unmatched to any gene: 1. Germline V gives CDR1 MNHNY, CDR2 SVGAGI (reference sequence). The CDR3 is made up of 15 amino acids. The CDR3 spells CASSYGTANTGELFF. The CDR3 DNA reads as TGTGCCAGCAGTTATGGGACAGCGAACACCGGGGAGCTGTTTTTT.

This clonotype was found many times. The chain carries TRBV30 and TRBJ1-5, with TRBD1 as a possible D gene (5 bases). Germline-derived CDR1 and CDR2 are GTSNPN and SVGIG (reference sequence). The CDR3 loop spans 14 amino acids. V was clipped by 5 bases and J by 0 bases, with 11 bases between them. This CDR3 reads CAWSGLNSNQPQHF. The DNA of the CDR3 is TGTGCCTGGTCGGGACTGAATAGCAATCAGCCCCAGCATTTT. Supplemented by reference TRBV30 and TRBJ1-5, the full variable domain reads SQTIHQWPATLVQPVGSPLSLECTVEGTSNPNLYWYRQAAGRGLQLLFYSVGIGQISSEVPQNLSASRPQDRQFILSSKKLLLSDSGFYLCAWSGLNSNQPQHFGDGTRLSIL.

In this sample, this clonotype turned up many times. CDR3 loop: CSAGTGKTSNQPQHF. The CDR3, as DNA: TGCAGTGCGGGGACAGGGAAGACTAGCAATCAGCCCCAGCATTTT. The chain carries TRBV20-1 and TRBJ1-5; 9 bases fit TRBD1. V gave up 6 bases and J gave up 0 bases; unmatched junction bases: 6. This CDR3 region has 15 residues. The germline gives CDR1 DFQATT, CDR2 SNEGSKA (reference sequence).

This clonotype was seen ten or more times. The chain carries TRBV28 and TRBJ1-5, with unresolved D. The CDR3 covers 15 residues. Germline-derived CDR1 and CDR2 are MDHEN and SYDVKM. The V end lost 3 bases, the J end lost 2 bases, and 11 bases lay between the germline ends. This CDR3 is CASSFRASGNQPQHF. The DNA of the CDR3 is TGTGCCAGCAGTTTTAGGGCTTCAGGCAATCAGCCCCAGCATTTT.

This clonotype came up many times. The chain couples TRBV7-2 to TRBJ1-5, with D perhaps matching TRBD1 (5 bases). Trimming took 5 bases from V and 7 from J, leaving 15 bases between them. Germline V gives CDR1 SGHTA, CDR2 FQGNSA. CDR3 length equals 14 residues. CDR3 region: CASSIGTSEQPQHF. CDR3 sequence (DNA): TGTGCCAGCAGCATCGGGACTAGCGAGCAGCCCCAGCATTTT.

This clonotype was seen at least ten times. This chain links TRBV5-5 with TRBJ2-1, with 8 bases fitting TRBD1. Trimming removed 4 bases from V and 2 bases from J; junction bases left unmatched: 5. CDR1 and CDR2 (germline): SGHKS, YYEKEE (reference sequence). The CDR3 loop spans 15 amino acids. The CDR3 nucleotides are TGTGCCAGCAGCCGCGGACAGGGCACCTACAATGAGCAGTTCTTC. Its translation: CASSRGQGTYNEQFF.

This clonotype was counted many times. The J gene is TRBJ2-1, the V gene TRBV11-2, with a weak D call TRBD2 (5 bases). The V gene lost 5 bases and the J gene lost 7 bases, with 9 bases spanning the gap. The CDR3 is 12 amino acids. Germline CDR1 and CDR2: SGHAT and FQNNGV. The CDR3 DNA is TGTGCCAGCAGCGTTACTAGGAATGAGCAGTTCTTC. It encodes CASSVTRNEQFF.

The table lists this clonotype with many counts. This chain links TRBV7-9 with TRBJ2-7; 7 nucleotides agree with TRBD2. Germline V CDR1 and CDR2: SEHNR, FQNEAQ (reference sequence). The CDR3 covers 14 residues. V shed 2 bases, J shed 4 bases, and the junction held 5 bases outside the gene matches. The CDR3 loop is CASSLSVGGYEQYF. The CDR3 DNA reads TGTGCCAGCAGCTTAAGCGTCGGGGGGTACGAGCAGTACTTC.

The table lists this clonotype with many counts. J is TRBJ2-1 and V is TRBV7-2; tentative D call: TRBD2 (7 bases). This CDR3 region has 15 residues. The germline V gene encodes CDR1 SGHTA and CDR2 FQGNSA. Trimming stripped 1 base from V and 6 bases from J, with 13 bases between. The CDR3 loop reads CASSLEGGPLNEQFF. In nucleotides, the CDR3 is TGTGCCAGCAGCTTAGAGGGGGGGCCCCTCAATGAGCAGTTCTTC.

Ten or more counts support this clonotype. The genes are TRBV28 and TRBJ2-1; D gene ambiguous. Trimming pared 5 bases from V and 8 bases from J, leaving 10 bases between. This CDR3 is built from 12 residues. Germline V lookup: CDR1 MDHEN, CDR2 SYDVKM. CDR3 in amino acids: CASSPPLDEQFF. The CDR3 DNA sequence: TGTGCCAGCAGTCCCCCCTTGGATGAGCAGTTCTTC.

This clonotype has ten or more counts. This sequence joins TRBV19 and TRBJ2-1, with no clear D. Germline CDR1 and CDR2: LNHDA and SQIVND (reference sequence). The CDR3 loop spans 16 amino acids. V lost 0 bases to trimming and J lost 2 bases, with 11 bases between them. CDR3 bases: TGTGCCAGTAGTATAGATCTGCCGGACCCCTACAATGAGCAGTTCTTC. Translated: CASSIDLPDPYNEQFF.

This clonotype appeared many times. The gene calls are TRBV7-2 and TRBJ2-7; D gene uncertain. Germline loops: CDR1 SGHTA, CDR2 FQGNSA. This CDR3 spans 16 amino acids. V lost 5 bases and J 2 bases, leaving 19 bases between the germline ends. Here the CDR3 reads CASSLQALAATYEQYF. The CDR3 coding sequence is TGTGCCAGCAGCCTCCAGGCTTTGGCAGCGACCTACGAGCAGTACTTC. The entire variable domain, with the rest obtained from reference TRBV7-2 and TRBJ2-7, is as follows: GAGVSQSPSNKVTEKGKDVELRCDPISGHTALYWYRQSLGQGLEFLIYFQGNSAPDKSGLPSDRFSAERTGGSVSTLTIQRTQQEDSAVYLCASSLQALAATYEQYFGPGTRLTVT.

This clonotype has at least ten counts. This sequence joins TRBV28 and TRBJ2-1; D unclear. Trimming removed 2 bases at V and 7 bases at J, with 9 bases between. Germline V lookup: CDR1 MDHEN, CDR2 SYDVKM. CDR3 length equals 13 residues. The CDR3 spells CASSLAQGNEQFF. In DNA form, the CDR3 reads TGTGCCAGCAGTTTAGCCCAAGGTAATGAGCAGTTCTTC.

This clonotype was counted many times. The V gene is TRBV5-1, the J gene TRBJ2-7; 8 bases agree with TRBD2. There are 16 residues in the CDR3. Germline trimming cut 3 bases from V and 2 bases from J; bases unmatched to any gene: 10. From germline, CDR1 is SGHRS and CDR2 YFSETQ. CDR3 region: CASSWASSGSPYEQYF. In DNA form, the CDR3 reads TGCGCCAGCAGCTGGGCGTCTAGCGGGTCGCCCTACGAGCAGTACTTC.

This clonotype was observed many times. J is TRBJ2-1 and V is TRBV5-1, with 7 bases matching TRBD2. Germline CDR1 SGHRS, CDR2 YFSETQ. The CDR3 contains 14 residues. With 4 bases clipped from V and 4 bases from J, the junction kept 5 bases outside the gene matches. Here the CDR3 reads CASSETSLYNEQFF. Here the CDR3 DNA reads TGCGCCAGCAGCGAGACTAGCCTTTACAATGAGCAGTTCTTC.

This clonotype was counted many times. The V gene is TRBV6-2 or TRBV6-3, the J gene TRBJ2-7; D may correspond to TRBD1 or TRBD2 (6 bases each). The V end lost 7 bases, the J end lost 9 bases, and 25 bases lay between the germline ends. CDR3 size: 15 residues. Germline V gene data show CDR1 as MNHEY and CDR2 as SVGEGT. CDR3 loop: CASTPSRDKSIGQYF. Written as DNA, the CDR3 is TGTGCCAGCACCCCTTCGCGGGACAAGAGCATTGGGCAGTACTTC.

This clonotype has ten or more counts. This chain joins TRBV6-2 or TRBV6-3 and TRBJ2-2; the match to TRBD2 covers 13 bases. The ends lost 7 bases at V and 6 bases at J; junction bases unmatched: 5. The CDR3 runs 15 residues. Germline values: CDR1 MNHEY, CDR2 SVGEGT. The CDR3 reads CASNGLAGVSGELFF. As DNA, the CDR3 is TGTGCCAGCAACGGACTAGCGGGGGTTTCCGGGGAGCTGTTTTTT.

The chain is built from TRBV20-1 and TRBJ2-1, with D perhaps TRBD2 (6 bases). V was cut by 3 bases and J by 7 bases, with 22 bases left in between. This CDR3 is 16 amino acids long. The germline V gene encodes CDR1 DFQATT and CDR2 SNEGSKA (reference sequence). CDR3 region: CSASGPLAGLDNEQFF. The CDR3 nucleotides read TGCAGTGCTAGTGGCCCCTTGGCGGGGCTCGATAATGAGCAGTTCTTC.